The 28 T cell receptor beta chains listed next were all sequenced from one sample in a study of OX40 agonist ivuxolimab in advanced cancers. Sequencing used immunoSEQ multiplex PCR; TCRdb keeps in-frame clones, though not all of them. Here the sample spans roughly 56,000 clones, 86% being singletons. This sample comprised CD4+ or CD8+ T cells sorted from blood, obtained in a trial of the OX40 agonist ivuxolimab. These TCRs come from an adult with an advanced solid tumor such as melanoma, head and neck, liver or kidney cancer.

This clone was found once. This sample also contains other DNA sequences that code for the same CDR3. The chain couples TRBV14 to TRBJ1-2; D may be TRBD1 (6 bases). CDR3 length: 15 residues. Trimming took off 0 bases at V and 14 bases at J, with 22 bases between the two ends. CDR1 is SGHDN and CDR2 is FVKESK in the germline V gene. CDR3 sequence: CASSQEQPQLDRLTF. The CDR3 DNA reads TGTGCCAGCAGCCAAGAACAGCCACAATTAGACAGGCTTACCTTC.

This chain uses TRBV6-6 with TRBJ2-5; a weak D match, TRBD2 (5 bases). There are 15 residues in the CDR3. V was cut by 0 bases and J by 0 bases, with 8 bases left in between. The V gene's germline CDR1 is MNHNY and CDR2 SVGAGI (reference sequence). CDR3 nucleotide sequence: TGTGCCAGCAGTTACTCGGTGGACTACCAAGAGACCCAGTACTTC. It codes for CASSYSVDYQETQYF.

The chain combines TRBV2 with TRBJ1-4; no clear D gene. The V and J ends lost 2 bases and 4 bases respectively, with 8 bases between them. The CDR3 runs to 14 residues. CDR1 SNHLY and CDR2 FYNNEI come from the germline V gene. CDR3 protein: CASSESHLNEKLFF. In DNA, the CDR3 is TGTGCCAGCAGTGAATCCCACCTTAATGAAAAACTGTTTTTT.

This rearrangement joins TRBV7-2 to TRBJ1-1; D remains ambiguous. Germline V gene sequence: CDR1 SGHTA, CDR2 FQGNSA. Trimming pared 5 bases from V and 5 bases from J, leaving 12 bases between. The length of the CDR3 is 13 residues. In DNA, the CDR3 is TGTGCCAGCAGCCTAGACTCTCCGACTGAAGCTTTCTTT. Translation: CASSLDSPTEAFF.

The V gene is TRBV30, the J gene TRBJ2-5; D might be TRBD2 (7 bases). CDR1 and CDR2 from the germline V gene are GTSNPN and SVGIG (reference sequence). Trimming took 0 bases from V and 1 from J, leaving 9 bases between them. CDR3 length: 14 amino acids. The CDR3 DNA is TGTGCCTGGAGTGTAGGGGGGGCCCAAGAGACCCAGTACTTC. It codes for CAWSVGGAQETQYF. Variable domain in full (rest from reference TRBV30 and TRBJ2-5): SQTIHQWPATLVQPVGSPLSLECTVEGTSNPNLYWYRQAAGRGLQLLFYSVGIGQISSEVPQNLSASRPQDRQFILSSKKLLLSDSGFYLCAWSVGGAQETQYFGPGTRLLVL.

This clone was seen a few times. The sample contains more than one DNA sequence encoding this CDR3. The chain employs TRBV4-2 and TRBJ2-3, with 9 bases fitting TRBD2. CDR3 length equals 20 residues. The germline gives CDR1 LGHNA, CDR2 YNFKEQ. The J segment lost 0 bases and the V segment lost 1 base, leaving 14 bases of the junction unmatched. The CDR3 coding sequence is TGTGCCAGCAGCCAAGGTGTGAAAGCGGGGGGACTCGCTAGCACAGATACGCAGTATTTT. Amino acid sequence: CASSQGVKAGGLASTDTQYF.

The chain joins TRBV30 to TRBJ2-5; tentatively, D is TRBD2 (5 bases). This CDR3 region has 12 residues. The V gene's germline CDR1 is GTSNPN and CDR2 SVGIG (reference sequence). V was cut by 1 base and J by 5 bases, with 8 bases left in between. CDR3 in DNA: TGTGCCTGGAGTGAGGGCGGGGAGACCCAGTACTTC. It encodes CAWSEGGETQYF.

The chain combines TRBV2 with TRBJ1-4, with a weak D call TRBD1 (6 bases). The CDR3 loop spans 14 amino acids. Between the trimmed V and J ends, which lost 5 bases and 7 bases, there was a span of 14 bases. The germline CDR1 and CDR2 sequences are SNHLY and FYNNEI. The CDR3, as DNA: TGTGCCAGCAGTAGTAGGGGGAATTCTGAAAAACTGTTTTTT. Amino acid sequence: CASSSRGNSEKLFF.

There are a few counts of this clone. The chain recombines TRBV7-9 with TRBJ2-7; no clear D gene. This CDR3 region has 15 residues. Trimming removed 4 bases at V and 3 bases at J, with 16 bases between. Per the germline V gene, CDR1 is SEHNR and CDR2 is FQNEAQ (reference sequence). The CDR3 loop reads CASSWGTVMDYEQYF. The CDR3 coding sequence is TGTGCCAGCAGCTGGGGAACTGTTATGGACTACGAGCAGTACTTC.

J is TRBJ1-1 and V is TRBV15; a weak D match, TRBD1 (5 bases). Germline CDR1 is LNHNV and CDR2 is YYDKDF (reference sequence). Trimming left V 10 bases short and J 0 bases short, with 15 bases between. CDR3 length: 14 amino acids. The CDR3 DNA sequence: TGTGCCATCAAACCCCCAGGGATGAACACTGAAGCTTTCTTT. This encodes CAIKPPGMNTEAFF.

CDR3 nucleotide sequence: TGTGCCAGCAGCTTCCCCTGGAAGGGTAATGAGCAGTTCTTC. Translated: CASSFPWKGNEQFF. This chain joins TRBV11-3 and TRBJ2-1; unclear D gene. From germline, CDR1 is SGHNT and CDR2 YENEEA. V was shortened by 3 bases and J by 7 bases, with 13 bases between the two germline ends. CDR3 length equals 14 residues.

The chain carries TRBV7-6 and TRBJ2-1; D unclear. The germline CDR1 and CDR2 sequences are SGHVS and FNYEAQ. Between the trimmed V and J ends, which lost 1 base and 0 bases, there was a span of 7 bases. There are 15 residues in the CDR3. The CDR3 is CASSLGQDSYNEQFF. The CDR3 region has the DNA TGTGCCAGCAGCTTAGGCCAGGACTCCTACAATGAGCAGTTCTTC. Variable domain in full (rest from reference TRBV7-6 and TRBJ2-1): GAGVSQSPRYKVTKRGQDVALRCDPISGHVSLYWYRQALGQGPEFLTYFNYEAQQDKSGLPNDRFSAERPEGSISTLTIQRTEQRDSAMYRCASSLGQDSYNEQFFGPGTRLTVL.

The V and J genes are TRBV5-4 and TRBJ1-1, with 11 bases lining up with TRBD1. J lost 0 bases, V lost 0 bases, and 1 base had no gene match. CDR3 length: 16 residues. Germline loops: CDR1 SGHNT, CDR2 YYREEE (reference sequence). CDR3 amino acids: CASSLGTGGMNTEAFF. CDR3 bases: TGTGCCAGCAGCTTGGGGACAGGGGGCATGAACACTGAAGCTTTCTTT.

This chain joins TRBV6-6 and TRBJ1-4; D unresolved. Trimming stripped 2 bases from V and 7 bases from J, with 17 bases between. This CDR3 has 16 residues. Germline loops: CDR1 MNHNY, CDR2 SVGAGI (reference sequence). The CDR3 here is CASSYMQANSLEKLFF. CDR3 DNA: TGTGCCAGCAGTTACATGCAGGCGAACTCTCTTGAAAAACTGTTTTTT.

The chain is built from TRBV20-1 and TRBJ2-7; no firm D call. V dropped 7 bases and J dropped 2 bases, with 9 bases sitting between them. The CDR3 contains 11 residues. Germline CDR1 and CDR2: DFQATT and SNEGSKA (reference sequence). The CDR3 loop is CSVSEPYEQYF. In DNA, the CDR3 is TGCAGTGTGTCGGAGCCCTACGAGCAGTACTTC.

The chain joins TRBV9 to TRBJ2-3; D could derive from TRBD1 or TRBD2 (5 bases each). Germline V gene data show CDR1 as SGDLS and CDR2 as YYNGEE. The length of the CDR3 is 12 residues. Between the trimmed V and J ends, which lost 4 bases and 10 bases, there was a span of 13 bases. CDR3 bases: TGTGCCAGCAGCTCGGGGCCCGGGGCGCAGTATTTT. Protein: CASSSGPGAQYF.

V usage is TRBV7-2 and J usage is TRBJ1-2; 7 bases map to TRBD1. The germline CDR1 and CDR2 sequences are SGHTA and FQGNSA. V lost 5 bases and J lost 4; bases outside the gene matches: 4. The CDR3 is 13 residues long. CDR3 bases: TGTGCCAGCAGCGAGCGACAGGGCTATGGCTACACCTTC. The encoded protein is CASSERQGYGYTF.

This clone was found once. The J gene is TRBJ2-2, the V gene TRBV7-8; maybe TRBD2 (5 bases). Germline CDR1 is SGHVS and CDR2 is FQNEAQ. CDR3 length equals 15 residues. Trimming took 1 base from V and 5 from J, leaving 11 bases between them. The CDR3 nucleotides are TGTGCCAGCAGCTTAGTAGTAAGCGGAACCGGGGAGCTGTTTTTT. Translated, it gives CASSLVVSGTGELFF.

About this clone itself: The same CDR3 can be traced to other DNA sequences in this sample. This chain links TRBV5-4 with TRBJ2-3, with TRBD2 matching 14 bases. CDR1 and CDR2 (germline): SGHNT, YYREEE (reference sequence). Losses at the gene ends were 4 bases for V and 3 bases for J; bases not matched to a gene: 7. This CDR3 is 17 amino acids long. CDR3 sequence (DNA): TGTGCCAGCAGCATGCGACTAGCGGGGGGGCCGACAGATACGCAGTATTTT. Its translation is CASSMRLAGGPTDTQYF.

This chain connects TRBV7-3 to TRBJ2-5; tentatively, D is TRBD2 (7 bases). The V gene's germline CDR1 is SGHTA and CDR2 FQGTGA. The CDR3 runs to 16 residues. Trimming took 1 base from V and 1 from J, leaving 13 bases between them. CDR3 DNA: TGTGCCAGCAGCTTAAATGGGGGGGCCAGCCAAGAGACCCAGTACTTC. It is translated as CASSLNGGASQETQYF.

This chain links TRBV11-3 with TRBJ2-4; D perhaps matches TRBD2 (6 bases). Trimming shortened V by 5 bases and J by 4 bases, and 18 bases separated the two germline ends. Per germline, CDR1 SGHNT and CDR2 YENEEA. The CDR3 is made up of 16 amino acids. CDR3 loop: CASSPPSDSKKNIQYF. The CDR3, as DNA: TGTGCCAGCAGCCCACCTAGCGACTCTAAGAAAAACATTCAGTACTTC.

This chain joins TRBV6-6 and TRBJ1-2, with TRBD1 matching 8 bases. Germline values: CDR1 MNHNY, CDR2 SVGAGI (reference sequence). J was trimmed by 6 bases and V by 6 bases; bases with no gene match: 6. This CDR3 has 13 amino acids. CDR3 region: CASSPQGVHGYTF. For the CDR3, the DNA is TGTGCCAGCAGCCCACAGGGGGTCCATGGCTACACCTTC.

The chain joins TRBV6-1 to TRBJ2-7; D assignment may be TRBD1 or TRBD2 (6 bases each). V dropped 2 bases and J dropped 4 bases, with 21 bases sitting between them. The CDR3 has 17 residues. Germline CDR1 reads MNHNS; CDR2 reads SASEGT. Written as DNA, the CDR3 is TGTGCCAGCAGTGAATCGGTGACAGGAGGGGTCCCTTACGAGCAGTACTTC. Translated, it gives CASSESVTGGVPYEQYF.

The CDR3 DNA reads as TGTGCCAGCACAATGGGGGGGGGTGACACTGAAGCTTTCTTT. Its protein product is CASTMGGGDTEAFF. The chain employs TRBV25-1 and TRBJ1-1; tentatively, D is TRBD1 (5 bases). The length of the CDR3 is 14 residues. Per germline, CDR1 MGHDK and CDR2 SYGVNS. Trimming removed 7 bases at V and 3 bases at J, with 15 bases between.

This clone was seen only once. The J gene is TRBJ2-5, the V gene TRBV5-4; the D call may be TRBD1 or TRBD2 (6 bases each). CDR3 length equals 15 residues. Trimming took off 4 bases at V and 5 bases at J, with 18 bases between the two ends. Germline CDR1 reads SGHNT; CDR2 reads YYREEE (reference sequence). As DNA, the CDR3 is TGTGCCAGCAGCCAGGTCGGGGGCGCAGGGGAGACCCAGTACTTC. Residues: CASSQVGGAGETQYF.

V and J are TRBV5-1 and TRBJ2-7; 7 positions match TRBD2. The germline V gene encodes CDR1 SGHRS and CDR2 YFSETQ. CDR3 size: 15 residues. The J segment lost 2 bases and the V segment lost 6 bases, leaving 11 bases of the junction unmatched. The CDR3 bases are TGCGCCAGCACCCTCTCGGCTAGCGGAGCCTACGAGCAGTACTTC. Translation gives CASTLSASGAYEQYF.

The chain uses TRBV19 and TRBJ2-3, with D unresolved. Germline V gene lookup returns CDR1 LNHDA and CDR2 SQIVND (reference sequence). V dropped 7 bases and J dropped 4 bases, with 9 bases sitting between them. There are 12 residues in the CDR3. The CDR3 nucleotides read TGTGCCAGTATTTCTGACTCAGATACGCAGTATTTT. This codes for CASISDSDTQYF. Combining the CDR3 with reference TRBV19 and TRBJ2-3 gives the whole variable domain DGGITQSPKYLFRKEGQNVTLSCEQNLNHDAMYWYRQDPGQGLRLIYYSQIVNDFQKGDIAEGYSVSREKKESFPLTVTSAQKNPTAFYLCASISDSDTQYFGPGTRLTVL.

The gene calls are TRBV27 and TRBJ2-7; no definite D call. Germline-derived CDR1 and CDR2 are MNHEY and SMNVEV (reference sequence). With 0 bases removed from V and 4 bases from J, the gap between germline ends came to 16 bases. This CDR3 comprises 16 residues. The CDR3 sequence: CASSLSTSLLGYEQYF. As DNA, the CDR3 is TGTGCCAGCAGTTTATCAACCTCGCTACTCGGTTACGAGCAGTACTTC.